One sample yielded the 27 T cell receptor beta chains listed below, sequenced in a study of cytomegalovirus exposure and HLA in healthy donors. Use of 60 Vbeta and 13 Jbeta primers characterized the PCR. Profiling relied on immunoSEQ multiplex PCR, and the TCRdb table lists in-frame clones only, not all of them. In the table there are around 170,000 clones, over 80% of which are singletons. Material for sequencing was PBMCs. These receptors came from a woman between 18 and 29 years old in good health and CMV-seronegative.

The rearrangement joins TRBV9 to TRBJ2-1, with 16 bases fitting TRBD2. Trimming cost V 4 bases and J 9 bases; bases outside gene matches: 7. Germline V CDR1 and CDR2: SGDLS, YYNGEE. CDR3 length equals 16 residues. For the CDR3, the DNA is TGTGCCAGCAGCAGGGGACTAGCGGGGGGGCAGAGTGAGCAGTTCTTC. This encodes CASSRGLAGGQSEQFF.

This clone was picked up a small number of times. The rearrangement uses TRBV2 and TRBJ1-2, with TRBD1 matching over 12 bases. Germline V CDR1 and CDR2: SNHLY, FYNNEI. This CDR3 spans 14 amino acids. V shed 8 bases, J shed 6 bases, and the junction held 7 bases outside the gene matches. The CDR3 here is CASWSGQGAHGYTF. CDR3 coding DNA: TGTGCCAGCTGGTCGGGACAGGGGGCCCATGGCTACACCTTC.

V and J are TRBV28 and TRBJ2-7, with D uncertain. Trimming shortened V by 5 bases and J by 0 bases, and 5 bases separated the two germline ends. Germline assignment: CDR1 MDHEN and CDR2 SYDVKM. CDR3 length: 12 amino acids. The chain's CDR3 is CASSISSYEQYF. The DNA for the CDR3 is TGTGCCAGCAGTATTAGCTCCTACGAGCAGTACTTC.

Written as DNA, the CDR3 is TGTGCCAGCTCACCCACCCCCGGTTCTGGAGGCAATCAGCCCCAGCATTTT. This gives the protein CASSPTPGSGGNQPQHF. This rearrangement joins TRBV18 to TRBJ1-5; D gene ambiguous. CDR1 and CDR2 from the germline V gene are KGHSH and LQKENI. The germline V and J ends were trimmed by 3 bases and 2 bases, with 17 bases remaining between them. This CDR3 spans 17 amino acids.

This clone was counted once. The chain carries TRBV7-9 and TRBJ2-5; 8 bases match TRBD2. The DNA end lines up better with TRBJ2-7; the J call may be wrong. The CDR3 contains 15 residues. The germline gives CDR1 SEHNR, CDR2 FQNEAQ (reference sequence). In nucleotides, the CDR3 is TGTGCCAGCAGCTGGGGTCTTAGCGGGGCCTACGAGCAGTACTTC. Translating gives CASSWGLSGAYEQYF.

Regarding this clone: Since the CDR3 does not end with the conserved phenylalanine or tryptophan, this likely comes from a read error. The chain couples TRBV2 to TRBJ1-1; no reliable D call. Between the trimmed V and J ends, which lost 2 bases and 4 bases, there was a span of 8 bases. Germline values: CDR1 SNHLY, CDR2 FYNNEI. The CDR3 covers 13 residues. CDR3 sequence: CASSELMGTEAFS. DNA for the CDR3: TGTGCCAGCAGTGAACTAATGGGCACTGAAGCTTTCTCT.

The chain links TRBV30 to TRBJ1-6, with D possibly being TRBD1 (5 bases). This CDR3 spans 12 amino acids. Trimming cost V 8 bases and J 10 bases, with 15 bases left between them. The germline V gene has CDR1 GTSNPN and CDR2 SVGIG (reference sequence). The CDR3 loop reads CAGGRVLSPLHF. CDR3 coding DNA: TGTGCCGGGGGGAGGGTTCTATCACCCCTCCACTTT.

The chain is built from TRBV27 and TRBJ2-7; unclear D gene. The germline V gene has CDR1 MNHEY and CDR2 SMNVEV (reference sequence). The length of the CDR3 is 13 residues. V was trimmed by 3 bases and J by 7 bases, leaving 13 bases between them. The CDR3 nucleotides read TGTGCCAGCAGTTTTATCCCAGGTAGTGAGCAGTACTTC. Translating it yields CASSFIPGSEQYF.

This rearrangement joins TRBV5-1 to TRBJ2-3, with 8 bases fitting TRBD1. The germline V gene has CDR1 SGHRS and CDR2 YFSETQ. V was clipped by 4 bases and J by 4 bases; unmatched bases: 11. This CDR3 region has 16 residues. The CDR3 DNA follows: TGCGCCAGCAGCGTTTCAGGGGGCGAGTCGCCAGATACGCAGTATTTT. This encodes CASSVSGGESPDTQYF. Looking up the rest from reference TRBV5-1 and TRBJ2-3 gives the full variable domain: KAGVTQTPRYLIKTRGQQVTLSCSPISGHRSVSWYQQTPGQGLQFLFEYFSETQRNKGNFPGRFSGRQFSNSRSEMNVSTLELGDSALYLCASSVSGGESPDTQYFGPGTRLTVL.

The CDR3 loop reads CASSHPVGGQGSNEQFF. The CDR3 coding sequence is TGCGCCAGCAGCCATCCCGTCGGGGGACAGGGGTCGAATGAGCAGTTCTTC. The V call is TRBV4-1, the J call TRBJ2-1; 10 bases match TRBD1. Germline V gene data show CDR1 as MGHRA and CDR2 as YSYEKL. The CDR3 contains 17 residues. Trimming cost V 3 bases and J 7 bases; bases outside gene matches: 12.

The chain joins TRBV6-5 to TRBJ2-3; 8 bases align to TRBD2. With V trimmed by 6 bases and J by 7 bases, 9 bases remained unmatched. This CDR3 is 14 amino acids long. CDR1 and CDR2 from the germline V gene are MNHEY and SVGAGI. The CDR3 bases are TGTGCCAGCAGCAGAAGCGGGGGTGGATATACGCAGTATTTT. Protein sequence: CASSRSGGGYTQYF.

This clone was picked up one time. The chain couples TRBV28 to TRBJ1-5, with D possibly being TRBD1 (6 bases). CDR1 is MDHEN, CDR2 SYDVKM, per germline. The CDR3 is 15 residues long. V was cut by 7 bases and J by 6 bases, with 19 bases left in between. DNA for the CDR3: TGTGCCAGCACCAGGGGCGCAGGGGTTGGTCAGCCCCAGCATTTT. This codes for CASTRGAGVGQPQHF.

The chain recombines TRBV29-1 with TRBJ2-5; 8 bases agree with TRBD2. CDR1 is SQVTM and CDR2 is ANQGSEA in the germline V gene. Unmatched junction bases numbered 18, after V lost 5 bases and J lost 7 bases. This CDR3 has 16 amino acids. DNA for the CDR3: TGCAGCGTTTTCACCCCTTTACGGGGGGGCCTAGGGACCCAGTACTTC. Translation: CSVFTPLRGGLGTQYF.

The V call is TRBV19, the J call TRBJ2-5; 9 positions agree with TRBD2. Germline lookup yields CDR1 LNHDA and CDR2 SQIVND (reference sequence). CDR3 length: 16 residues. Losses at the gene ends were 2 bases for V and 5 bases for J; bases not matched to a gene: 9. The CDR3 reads CASSIMAGGPGETQYF. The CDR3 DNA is TGTGCCAGTAGTATAATGGCGGGGGGGCCTGGGGAGACCCAGTACTTC.

DNA for the CDR3: TGCGCCAGCATCGGGACAGGGTTTTTAGGGAGCCGCCAGTATAACACTGAAGCTTTCTTT. This gives the protein CASIGTGFLGSRQYNTEAFF. The chain joins TRBV4-1 to TRBJ1-1; 9 bases map to TRBD1. The germline V gene has CDR1 MGHRA and CDR2 YSYEKL. CDR3 size: 20 residues. The J segment lost 2 bases and the V segment lost 7 bases, leaving 23 bases of the junction unmatched.

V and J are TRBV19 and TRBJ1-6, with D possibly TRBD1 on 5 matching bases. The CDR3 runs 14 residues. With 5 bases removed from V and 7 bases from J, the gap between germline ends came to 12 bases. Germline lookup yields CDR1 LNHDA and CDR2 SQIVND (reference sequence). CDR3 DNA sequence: TGTGCCAGTAGTGACCTCCACAGGAATTCACCCCTCCACTTT. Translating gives CASSDLHRNSPLHF.

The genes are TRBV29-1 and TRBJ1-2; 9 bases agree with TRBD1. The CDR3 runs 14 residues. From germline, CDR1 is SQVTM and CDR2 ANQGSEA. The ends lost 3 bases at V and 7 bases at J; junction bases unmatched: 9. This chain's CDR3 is CSVDPGTGRSGYTF. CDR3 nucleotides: TGCAGCGTTGACCCCGGGACAGGGAGGAGTGGCTACACCTTC.

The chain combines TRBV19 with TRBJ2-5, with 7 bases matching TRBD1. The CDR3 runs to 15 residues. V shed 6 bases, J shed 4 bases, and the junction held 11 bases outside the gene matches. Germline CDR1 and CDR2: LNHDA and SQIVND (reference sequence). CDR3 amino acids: CASSKTGTQGETQYF. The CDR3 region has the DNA TGTGCCAGTAGCAAGACAGGGACCCAGGGAGAGACCCAGTACTTC.

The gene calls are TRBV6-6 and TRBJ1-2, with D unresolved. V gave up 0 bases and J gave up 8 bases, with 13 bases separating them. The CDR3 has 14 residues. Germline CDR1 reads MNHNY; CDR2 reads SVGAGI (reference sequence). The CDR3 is CASSYSIEILGYTF. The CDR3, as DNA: TGTGCCAGCAGTTACTCGATCGAGATACTAGGCTACACCTTC.

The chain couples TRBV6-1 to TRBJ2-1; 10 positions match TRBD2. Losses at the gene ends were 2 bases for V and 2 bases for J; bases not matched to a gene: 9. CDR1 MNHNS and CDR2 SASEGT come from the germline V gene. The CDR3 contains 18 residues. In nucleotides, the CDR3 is TGTGCCAGCAGTGAATTGGCTAGCGGGGGCCTAACCTACAATGAGCAGTTCTTC. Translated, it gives CASSELASGGLTYNEQFF.

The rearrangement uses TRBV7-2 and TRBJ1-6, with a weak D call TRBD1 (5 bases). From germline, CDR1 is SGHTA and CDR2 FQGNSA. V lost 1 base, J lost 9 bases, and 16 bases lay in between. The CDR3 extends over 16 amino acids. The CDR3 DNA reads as TGTGCCAGCAGCTTAGAAGGGGCACTAAGGCCTTCACCCCTCCACTTT. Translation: CASSLEGALRPSPLHF.

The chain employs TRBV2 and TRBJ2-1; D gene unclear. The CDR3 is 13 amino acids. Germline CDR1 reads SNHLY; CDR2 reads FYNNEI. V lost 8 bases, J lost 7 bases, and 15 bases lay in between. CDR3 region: CASETVSMNEQFF. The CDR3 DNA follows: TGTGCCAGCGAAACAGTTTCAATGAATGAGCAGTTCTTC.

This CDR3 is CASSYSAGTGVGYTF. DNA for the CDR3: TGTGCCAGCAGTTACTCCGCCGGGACAGGGGTAGGCTACACCTTC. The rearrangement joins TRBV6-6 to TRBJ1-2, with TRBD1 identical over 10 bases. The CDR3 contains 15 residues. In germline, CDR1 is MNHNY, CDR2 SVGAGI (reference sequence). V shed 0 bases, J shed 8 bases, and the junction held 6 bases outside the gene matches.

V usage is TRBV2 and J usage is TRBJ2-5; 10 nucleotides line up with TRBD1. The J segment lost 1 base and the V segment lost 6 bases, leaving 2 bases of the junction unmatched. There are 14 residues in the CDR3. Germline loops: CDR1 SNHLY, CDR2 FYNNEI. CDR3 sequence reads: CASRGQGIQETQYF. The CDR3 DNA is TGTGCCAGCAGGGGACAGGGGATCCAAGAGACCCAGTACTTC.

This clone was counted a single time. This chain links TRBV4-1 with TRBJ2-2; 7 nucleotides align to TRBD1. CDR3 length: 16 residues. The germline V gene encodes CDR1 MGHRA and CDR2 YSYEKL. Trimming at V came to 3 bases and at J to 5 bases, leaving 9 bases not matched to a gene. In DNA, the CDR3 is TGCGCCAGCAGCCAGGAAAACAGGGGAGCGACCGGGGAGCTGTTTTTT. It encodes CASSQENRGATGELFF.

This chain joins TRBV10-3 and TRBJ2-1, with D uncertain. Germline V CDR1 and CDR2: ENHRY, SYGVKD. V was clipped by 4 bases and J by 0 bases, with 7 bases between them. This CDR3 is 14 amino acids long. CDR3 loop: CAISAKSSYNEQFF. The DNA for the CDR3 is TGTGCCATCAGTGCAAAGAGCTCCTACAATGAGCAGTTCTTC.

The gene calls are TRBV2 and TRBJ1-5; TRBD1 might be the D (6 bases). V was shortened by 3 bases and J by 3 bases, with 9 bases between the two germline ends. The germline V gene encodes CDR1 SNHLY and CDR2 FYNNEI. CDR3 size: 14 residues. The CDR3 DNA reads TGTGCCAGCAGTGACTGGACAGCCAATCAGCCCCAGCATTTT. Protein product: CASSDWTANQPQHF.